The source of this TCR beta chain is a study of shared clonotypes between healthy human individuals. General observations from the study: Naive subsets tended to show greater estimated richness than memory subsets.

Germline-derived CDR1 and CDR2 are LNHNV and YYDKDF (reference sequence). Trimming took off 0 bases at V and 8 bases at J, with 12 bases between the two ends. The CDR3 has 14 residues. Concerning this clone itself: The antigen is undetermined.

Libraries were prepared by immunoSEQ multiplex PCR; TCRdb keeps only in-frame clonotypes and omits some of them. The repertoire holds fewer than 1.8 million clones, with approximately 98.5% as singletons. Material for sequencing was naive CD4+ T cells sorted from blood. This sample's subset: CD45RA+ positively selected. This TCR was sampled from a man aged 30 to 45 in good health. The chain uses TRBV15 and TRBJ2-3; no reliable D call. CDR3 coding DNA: TGTGCCACCAGCAGAGATCAATCCCTAGGTACGCAGTATTTT. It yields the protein CATSRDQSLGTQYF.